The present entry profiles one TCR beta chain with its context. What it binds is not known. This sample stems from a study of blood T cells in healthy people across ages. Overall study context: Template switching recovered approximately one barcoded beta molecule for every two T cells. Study conclusions and caveats: Among long-lived donors, naive CD4+ cells were more numerous and diversity higher than in aged donors.

A sample-barcoded 5' primer and a J-beta primer mix were used in a second PCR of roughly 7 to 11 cycles. All samples yielded 2.5 million or more CDR3-containing paired-end reads. TCRdb independently ran MiXCR on the 5' RACE reads; one entry per CDR3 protein. The sample carries about 800,000 distinct CDR3 sequences, roughly 64% recorded once. The clonotype originates from a man aged 30-40 years in good health. Sequencing was performed on blood.

CDR3 amino acids: CAINQGSGTEQFF. CDR3 DNA: TGTGCCATCAATCAGGGTAGCGGCACTGAGCAGTTCTTC. The chain employs TRBV10-3 and TRBJ2-1; a possible D gene is TRBD2 (6 bases). The V gene lost 7 bases and the J gene lost 9 bases, with 16 bases spanning the gap. The CDR3 totals 13 residues. From germline, CDR1 is ENHRY and CDR2 SYGVKD.